The clone carrying this T cell receptor (beta chain) occurred a few times. Compared with germline, one end of the junction differs, possibly owing to a read error. Looked up from germline, CDR1 is SSHAT and CDR2 is FNYEAQ (reference sequence). The CDR3 consists of 14 residues. The data were taken from a study of shared clonotypes between healthy human individuals. Each subset's genomic DNA was split evenly across several immunoSEQ plates. TCRdb keeps only in-frame clones here, not all; method: immunoSEQ multiplex PCR. Among some 2.1 million clones listed, about 95% were seen once. Naive CD8 cells comprised CD45RO-negative, CCR7-positively selected cells, excluding terminally differentiated effector memory CD45RA+ cells.

The chain joins TRBV7-7 to TRBJ2-7; 8 positions agree with TRBD1. This TCR was sampled from a man aged 18 to 29 in good health. Material for sequencing was naive CD8+ T cells sorted from blood. CDR3 nucleotide sequence: TGTGCTAGCAGCCCAGGACAGGGTTGGGATGAGCAGTACTTC. This codes for CASSPGQGWDEQYF.